This paragraph covers one T cell receptor (beta chain) sequence. Its specificity is not known. This entry belongs to a study of cytomegalovirus exposure and HLA in healthy donors. Whole-study findings and limits: TCR beta chains numbering some 160 were designated cytomegalovirus-associated. Later analysis showed TCR association rates varying by HLA locus, highest for DRB1 and lowest for HLA-C. Later analysis identified a missense DCLRE1C variant that was linked to TCR beta V- and J-gene trimming.

PCR employed 60 Vbeta and 13 Jbeta primers. Clones were sequenced by immunoSEQ multiplex PCR, and TCRdb holds only the in-frame ones, with some missing. Its listing shows 80,000 or so clones. The germline CDR1 and CDR2 sequences are MGHRA and YSYEKL. The V gene lost 0 bases and the J gene lost 1 base, with 18 bases spanning the gap. The CDR3 totals 18 residues. The material sequenced was PBMCs. The chain recombines TRBV4-1 with TRBJ1-1; maybe TRBD1 (6 bases). The receptor's source is a man between 50 and 59 years old in good health and CMV-seropositive. The CDR3 nucleotides are TGCGCCAGCAGCCAAGATCCCCGGCAGGGGATGAAGAACACTGAAGCTTTCTTT. Translation gives CASSQDPRQGMKNTEAFF.